This T cell receptor beta chain was found in a study of beta chain features in type 1 diabetes. The entirety of the isolated RNA underwent reverse transcription, so expressed TCRB transcripts were sequenced. Sequencing used immunoSEQ multiplex PCR; TCRdb keeps in-frame clones, though not all of them. The sample has 860,000 or so clones, roughly 17% seen once. About this clone: As yet, its antigen is unknown.

Whole-study findings and limits: The study found that naive, central memory and Treg TCRB repertoires appeared more similar in patients than in healthy donors. cDNA-based sequencing might over-represent cells highly expressing TCR.

The V segment lost 4 bases and the J segment 6 bases; nucleotides outside the gene matches: 6. The germline V gene encodes CDR1 SGHTA and CDR2 FQGNSA. The CDR3 contains 14 residues. The authors took one heparinised blood draw, averaging approximately 120 mL, from each donor. Cells sorted by CD45RO/CCR7/CD25/CD127/CD95/CD27 comprised CD4+ naive, central memory, regulatory and stem cell-like memory cells. The sequence derives from a woman under 30 in good health. The chain employs TRBV7-2 and TRBJ1-2; 9 bases line up with TRBD1. The sample taken for sequencing was naive CD4+ T cells from blood. The CDR3 sequence: CASSSNTGGNGYTF. The CDR3 nucleotides read TGTGCCAGCAGCTCAAACACAGGGGGCAATGGCTACACCTTC. Filled out from reference TRBV7-2 and TRBJ1-2, the complete variable domain reads GAGVSQSPSNKVTEKGKDVELRCDPISGHTALYWYRQSLGQGLEFLIYFQGNSAPDKSGLPSDRFSAERTGGSVSTLTIQRTQQEDSAVYLCASSSNTGGNGYTFGSGTRLTVV.